This T cell receptor beta chain was documented in a study of regulatory T cells in long-lasting Graves disease. The CDR3 sequence is 16 residues long. V gave up 4 bases and J gave up 7 bases, with 17 bases separating them. The germline CDR1 and CDR2 sequences are LGHDT and YNNKEL (reference sequence). Time point reported: persistent/refractory GD, antithyroid drugs over 5 years with positive TRAb. PBMCs were the source of the RNA used for TCR sequencing. Remarks on this clonotype: The antigen is unknown.

Study-wide points: New patients shared fewer public clonotypes (966) than persistent patients did (around 2,900).

For TCR beta, libraries came from iRepertoire HTBI primers and Arm-PCR of CDR3 regions. TCRdb fed the multiplex PCR reads into MiXCR, producing one record per CDR3 protein. The data show a few hundred thousand distinct CDR3 sequences, 20% to 25% seen once. The receptor's source is a female donor with Graves disease. The chain has TRBV3-1 and TRBJ1-6; no clear D. The sequenced sample was peripheral blood mononuclear cells (PBMCs), obtained when the disease was refractory, from a patient treated with antithyroid drugs. CDR3 in amino acids: CASSLSPSPTNSPLHF. The CDR3 bases are TGTGCCAGCAGCCTCTCGCCCTCTCCGACCAATTCACCCCTCCACTTT. The whole variable domain, remainder taken from reference TRBV3-1 and TRBJ1-6, is DTAVSQTPKYLVTQMGNDKSIKCEQNLGHDTMYWYKQDSKKFLKIMFSYNNKELIINETVPNRFSPKSPDKAHLNLHINSLELGDSAVYFCASSLSPSPTNSPLHFGNGTRLTVT.